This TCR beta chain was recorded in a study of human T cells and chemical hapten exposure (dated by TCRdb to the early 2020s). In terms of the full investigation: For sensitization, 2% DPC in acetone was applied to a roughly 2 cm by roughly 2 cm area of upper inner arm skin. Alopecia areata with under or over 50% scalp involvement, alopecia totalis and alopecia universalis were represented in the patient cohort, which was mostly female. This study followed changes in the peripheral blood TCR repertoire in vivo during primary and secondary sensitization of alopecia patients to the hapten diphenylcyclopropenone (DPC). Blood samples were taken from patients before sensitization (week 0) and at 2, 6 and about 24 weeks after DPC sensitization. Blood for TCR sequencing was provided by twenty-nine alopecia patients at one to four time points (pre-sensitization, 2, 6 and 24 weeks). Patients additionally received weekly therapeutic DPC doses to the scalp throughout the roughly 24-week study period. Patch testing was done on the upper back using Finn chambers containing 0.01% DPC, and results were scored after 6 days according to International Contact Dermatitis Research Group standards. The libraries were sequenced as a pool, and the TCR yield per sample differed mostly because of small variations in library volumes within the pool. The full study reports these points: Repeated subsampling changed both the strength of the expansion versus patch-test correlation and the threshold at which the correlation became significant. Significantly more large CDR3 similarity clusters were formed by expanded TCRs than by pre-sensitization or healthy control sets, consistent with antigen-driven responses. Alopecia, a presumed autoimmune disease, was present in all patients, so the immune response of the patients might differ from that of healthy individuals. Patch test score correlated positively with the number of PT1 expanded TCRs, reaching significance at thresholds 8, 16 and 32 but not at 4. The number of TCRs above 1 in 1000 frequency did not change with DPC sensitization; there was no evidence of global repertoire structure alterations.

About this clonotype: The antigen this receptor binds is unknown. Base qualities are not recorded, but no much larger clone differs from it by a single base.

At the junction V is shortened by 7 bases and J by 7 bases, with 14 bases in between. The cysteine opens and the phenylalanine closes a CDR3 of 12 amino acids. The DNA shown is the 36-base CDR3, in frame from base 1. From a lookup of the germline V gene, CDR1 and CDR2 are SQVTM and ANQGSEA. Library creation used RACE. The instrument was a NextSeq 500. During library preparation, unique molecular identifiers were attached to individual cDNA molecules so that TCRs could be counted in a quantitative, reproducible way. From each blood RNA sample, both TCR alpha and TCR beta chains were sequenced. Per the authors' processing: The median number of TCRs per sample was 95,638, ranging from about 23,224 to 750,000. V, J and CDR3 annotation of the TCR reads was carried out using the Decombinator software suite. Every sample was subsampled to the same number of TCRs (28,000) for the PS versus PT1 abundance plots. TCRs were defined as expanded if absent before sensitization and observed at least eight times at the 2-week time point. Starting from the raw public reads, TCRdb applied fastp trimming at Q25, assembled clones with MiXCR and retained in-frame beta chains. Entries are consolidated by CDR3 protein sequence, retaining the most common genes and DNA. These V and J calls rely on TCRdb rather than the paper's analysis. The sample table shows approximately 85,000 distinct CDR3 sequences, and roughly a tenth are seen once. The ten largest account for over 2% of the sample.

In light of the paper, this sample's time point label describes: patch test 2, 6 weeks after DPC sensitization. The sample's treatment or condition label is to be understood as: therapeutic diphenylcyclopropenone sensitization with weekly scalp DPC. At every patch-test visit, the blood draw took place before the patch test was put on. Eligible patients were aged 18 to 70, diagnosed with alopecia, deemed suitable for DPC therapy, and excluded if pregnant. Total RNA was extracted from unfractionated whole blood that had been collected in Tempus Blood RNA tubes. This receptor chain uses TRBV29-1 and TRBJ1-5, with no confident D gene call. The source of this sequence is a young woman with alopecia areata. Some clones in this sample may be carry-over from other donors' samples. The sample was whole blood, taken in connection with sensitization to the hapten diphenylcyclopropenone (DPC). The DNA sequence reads TGCAGCGCTCGGGATGGGGAACAGCCCCAGCATTTT. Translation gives CSARDGEQPQHF.